The rows below give T cell receptor beta chains drawn from one sample of a study of blood T cell repertoires in COVID-19. Generated by immunoSEQ multiplex PCR, the TCRdb table keeps only in-frame clones and is missing some. Among over 85,000 clones listed, 84% were seen once. The sample consisted of peripheral blood. Receptor source: a human donor in a cohort sampled during active COVID-19. The CDR3 runs from the conserved cysteine through the conserved F or W. The D gene is left open where the match is weak. Part of the rows lack a size; the others show once, few, many or a class for expanded clones.

d_call clone_size j_call v_call cdr3_nt cdr3_aa
- once TRBJ1-6 TRBV7-2 TGTGCCAGCAGCTTAGACAGGGTCAATTCACCCCTCCACTTT CASSLDRVNSPLHF
TRBD1 - TRBJ2-7 TRBV6-6 TGTGCCAGCAGTTACTCGGGGGACAGGGGTTCCTACGAGCAGTACTTC CASSYSGDRGSYEQYF
TRBD1 - TRBJ1-2 TRBV7-9 TGTGCCAGCAGCCTTGGGACAGGTGTTAGGTATGGCTACACCTTC CASSLGTGVRYGYTF
TRBD1 - TRBJ2-6 TRBV3-1/TRBV3-2 TGTGCCAGCGGGGACAGGGGGAGCCCCGGGGCCAACGTCCTGACTTTC CASGDRGSPGANVLTF
- few TRBJ1-4 TRBV5-1 TGCGCCAGCAGCTTCCCTACAGGGAGGGGTGAAAAACTGTTTTTT CASSFPTGRGEKLFF
- - TRBJ2-5 TRBV5-8 TGTGCCAGCAGCCATGGAGGTAGCGCACAAGAGACCCAGTACTTC CASSHGGSAQETQYF
TRBD2 - TRBJ2-1 TRBV5-4 TGTGCCAGCAGCTTTAAGACTAGCGGGCCCGGCAATGAGCAGTTCTTC CASSFKTSGPGNEQFF
- - TRBJ1-1 TRBV2 TGTGCCAGCAGTCCTGGTAGGGGGGGCCGAAACACTGAAGCTTTCTTT CASSPGRGGRNTEAFF
TRBD2 - TRBJ2-2 TRBV7-2 TGTGCCAGCAGCTCTAGCGGGGTATCGGGGGAGCTGTTTTTT CASSSSGVSGELFF
- - TRBJ2-1 TRBV28 TGTGCCAGTTCAGGGTGGATTAATGAGCAGTTCTTC CASSGWINEQFF
TRBD2 - TRBJ2-7 TRBV30 TGTGCCTGGACTGGGACTAGCGGGGGGTACGAGCAGTACTTC CAWTGTSGGYEQYF
- - TRBJ1-3 TRBV18 TGTGCCAGCTCCCAGGCAGCCAGCTCTGGAAACACCATATATTTT CASSQAASSGNTIYF
- - TRBJ2-7 TRBV25-1 TGTGCCAGCCGGGACTCTCCCGCCTACGAGCAGTACTTC CASRDSPAYEQYF
TRBD2 - TRBJ2-3 TRBV2 TGTGCCAGCAGTGAACCGGGACTAGCGGGGATTGATACGCAGTATTTT CASSEPGLAGIDTQYF
- - TRBJ1-2 TRBV6-1 TGTGCCAGCAGTGAAGGGGTTTATCGGGGGTCTGGCTACACCTTC CASSEGVYRGSGYTF
- many TRBJ2-1 TRBV5-1 TGCGCCAGCAGCTTGCCGGACTATGAGCAGTTCTTC CASSLPDYEQFF
- - TRBJ2-3 TRBV10-3 TGTGCCATCAGGCTTGACAAGAGCACAGATACGCAGTATTTT CAIRLDKSTDTQYF
- - TRBJ1-2 TRBV4-1 TGCGCCAGCAGCCCGGGTCTCGGCTACACCTTC CASSPGLGYTF
- few TRBJ1-1 TRBV6-5 TGTGCCAGCAGAGGCGGGGGCCTGAACACTGAAGCTTTCTTT CASRGGGLNTEAFF
TRBD1 - TRBJ2-5 TRBV9 TGTGCCAGCAGCGTAAGGGGACAGGGGGAGTCAGAGACCCAGTACTTC CASSVRGQGESETQYF
TRBD1 few TRBJ1-2 TRBV4-1 TGCGCCAGCAGCCAAGGGACAGGGATAAGCTATGGCTACACCTTC CASSQGTGISYGYTF
- - TRBJ2-7 TRBV11-1 TGTGCCAGCAGCTTGAATGGGCAGGGCTACTACGAGCAGTACTTC CASSLNGQGYYEQYF
- - TRBJ1-2 TRBV5-1 TGCGCCAGCAGCCGGGATCCAGGGGCAGGGGATGGCTACACCTTC CASSRDPGAGDGYTF
- once TRBJ2-3 TRBV7-7 TGTGCTAGCAGCTTGAGCGGAGGCACAGATACGCAGTATTTT CASSLSGGTDTQYF
- - TRBJ1-2 TRBV18 TGTGCCAGCTCACCCGCGGGTAATTTAGACTATGGCTACACCTTC CASSPAGNLDYGYTF
- - TRBJ2-6 TRBV5-1 TGCGCCAGCAGCTTGGCAGGCAGGGGATCTGGGGCCAACGTCCTGACTTTC CASSLAGRGSGANVLTF
- - TRBJ1-6 TRBV19 TGTGCCAGTAGTAACCACCCGGACAGCTATAATTCACCCCTCCACTTT CASSNHPDSYNSPLHF
- - TRBJ2-3 TRBV19 TGTGCCAGTAGTCCCAAACCCGGGGGGACAACAGATACGCAGTATTTT CASSPKPGGTTDTQYF
TRBD1 once TRBJ2-2 TRBV4-3 TGCGCCAGCAGCGAAAGGGACAGGGGAACCGGGGAGCTGTTTTTT CASSERDRGTGELFF
TRBD2 - TRBJ2-2 TRBV7-2 TGTGCCAGCAGCCTAAGCGGGACTAGCCGGAGCGGGGAGCTGTTTTTT CASSLSGTSRSGELFF
- - TRBJ2-3 TRBV24-1 TGTGCCACCAGTGATGGGGTGACCGGAGGAGATACGCAGTATTTT CATSDGVTGGDTQYF
- - TRBJ2-3 TRBV21-1 TGTGCCAGCAGCAAGGTTACTAGCGGGACTGGAGATACGCAGTATTTT CASSKVTSGTGDTQYF
TRBD2 - TRBJ2-3 TRBV4-2 TGTGCCAGCAGCCTTCAAGGGACTAGCAATATTCTAGATACGCAGTATTTT CASSLQGTSNILDTQYF
TRBD1 - TRBJ1-2 TRBV5-1 TGCGCCAGCAGCTCGCTACAGGGGGCGCGGGGCTACACCTTC CASSSLQGARGYTF
- - TRBJ1-1 TRBV29-1 TGCAGCGTTGAACGAACGGCGGGCATGAACACTGAAGCTTTCTTT CSVERTAGMNTEAFF
TRBD1 - TRBJ2-5 TRBV23-1 TGCGCCAGCAGTCACCGACAGGGGAGGCAAGAGACCCAGTACTTC CASSHRQGRQETQYF
- - TRBJ1-3 TRBV6-4 TGTGCCAACGACAGGTCTGGAAACACCATATATTTT CANDRSGNTIYF
- - TRBJ2-5 TRBV11-2 TGTGCCAGCAGCAAGGGGGTTCAAGAGACCCAGTACTTC CASSKGVQETQYF
TRBD2 few TRBJ2-7 TRBV6-2/TRBV6-3 TGTGCCAGCAGTTACCCGGCCCTAGCGGGGGGGATAACCTACGAGCAGTACTTC CASSYPALAGGITYEQYF
TRBD1 - TRBJ1-6 TRBV4-3 TGCGCCAGCAGCCAAGAAGTAGCGACAGGGGAATCACCCCTCCACTTT CASSQEVATGESPLHF
- - TRBJ2-3 TRBV19 TGTGCCAGTAGTATAGGGGGGGACAGTGCCCCGTACACAGATACGCAGTATTTT CASSIGGDSAPYTDTQYF
- - TRBJ2-1 TRBV15 TGTGCCACCAGCAGAGATCGGAATGAGCAGTTCTTC CATSRDRNEQFF
- - TRBJ2-3 TRBV2 TGTGCCAGCGCCGCGCGGGACACAGATACGCAGTATTTT CASAARDTDTQYF
- - TRBJ1-2 TRBV5-1 TGCGCCAGCAGCTTGGAACAGGGAAACTTCTATGGCTACACCTTC CASSLEQGNFYGYTF
- few TRBJ2-7 TRBV2 TGTGCCAGCAGCACCTACGAGCAGTACTTC CASSTYEQYF
- - TRBJ2-7 TRBV4-2 TGTGCCAGCAGCCAAGATCGGAGGGACGAGCAGTACTTC CASSQDRRDEQYF
TRBD1 - TRBJ2-5 TRBV29-1 TGCAGCGTTCCGGGACAGGGGGTTGAGACCCAGTACTTC CSVPGQGVETQYF
- - TRBJ2-5 TRBV7-2 TGTGCCAGCAGCTTTTACAGGGAAGAGACCCAGTACTTC CASSFYREETQYF
- - TRBJ1-1 TRBV2 TGTGCCAGCAACAGGGAGAACACTGAAGCTTTCTTT CASNRENTEAFF
TRBD2 - TRBJ2-5 TRBV3-1/TRBV3-2 TGTGCCAGCAGCCAAGAAGGGGAGGGAACCCAGTACTTC CASSQEGEGTQYF
- once TRBJ1-5 TRBV18 TGTGCCAGCTCACCGGCGGGGGAACGTCAGCCCCAGCATTTT CASSPAGERQPQHF
- - TRBJ1-2 TRBV29-1 TGCAGCGCGTCGACAAGTAACTATGGCTACACCTTC CSASTSNYGYTF
- - TRBJ1-2 TRBV4-3 TGCGCCAGCAGCCAAGATCCGGGGGGCGACTATGGCTACACCTTC CASSQDPGGDYGYTF
- - TRBJ2-7 TRBV4-2 TGTGCCAGCAGCCAAGATAGGAGGTTATACGAGCAGTACTTC CASSQDRRLYEQYF
TRBD1 - TRBJ1-4 TRBV7-6 TGTGCCAGCACCAGGGGGCAAGGTGAAAAACTGTTTTTT CASTRGQGEKLFF
- once TRBJ2-1 TRBV9 TGTGCCAGCAGCGTAGCAGGCCACAATGAGCAGTTCTTC CASSVAGHNEQFF
TRBD2 - TRBJ2-3 TRBV6-5 TGTGCCAGCCGGAGGGGCGGGGGGATGACAGATACGCAGTATTTT CASRRGGGMTDTQYF
TRBD1 - TRBJ2-1 TRBV5-1 TGCGCCAGCAGCGCGGGACAGGGGGCCTACAATGAGCAGTTCTTC CASSAGQGAYNEQFF
TRBD1 - TRBJ2-7 TRBV5-1 TGCGCCAGCAGCCCTATCCCGGGACAGGGGGCCTACGAGCAGTACTTC CASSPIPGQGAYEQYF
- - TRBJ2-1 TRBV7-8 TGTGCCAGCAGCCCCCGCGAGGGAATCTACAATGAGCAGTTCTTC CASSPREGIYNEQFF